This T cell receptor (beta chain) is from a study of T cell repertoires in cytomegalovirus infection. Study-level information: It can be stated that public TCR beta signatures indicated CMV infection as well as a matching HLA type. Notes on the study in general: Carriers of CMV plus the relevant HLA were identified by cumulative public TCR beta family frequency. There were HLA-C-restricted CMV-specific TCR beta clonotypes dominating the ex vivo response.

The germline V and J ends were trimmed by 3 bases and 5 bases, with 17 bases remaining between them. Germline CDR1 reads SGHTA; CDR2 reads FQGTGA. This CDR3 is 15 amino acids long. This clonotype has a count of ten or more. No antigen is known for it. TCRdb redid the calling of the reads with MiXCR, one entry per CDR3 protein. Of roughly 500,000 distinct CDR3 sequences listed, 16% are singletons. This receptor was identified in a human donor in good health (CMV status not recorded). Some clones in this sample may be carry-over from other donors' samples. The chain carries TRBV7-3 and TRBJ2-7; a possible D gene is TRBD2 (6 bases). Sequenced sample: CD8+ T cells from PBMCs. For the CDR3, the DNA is TGTGCCAGCAGCTTGGTTGGGGGGAGTCGCAACGAGCAGTACTTC. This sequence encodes CASSLVGGSRNEQYF.